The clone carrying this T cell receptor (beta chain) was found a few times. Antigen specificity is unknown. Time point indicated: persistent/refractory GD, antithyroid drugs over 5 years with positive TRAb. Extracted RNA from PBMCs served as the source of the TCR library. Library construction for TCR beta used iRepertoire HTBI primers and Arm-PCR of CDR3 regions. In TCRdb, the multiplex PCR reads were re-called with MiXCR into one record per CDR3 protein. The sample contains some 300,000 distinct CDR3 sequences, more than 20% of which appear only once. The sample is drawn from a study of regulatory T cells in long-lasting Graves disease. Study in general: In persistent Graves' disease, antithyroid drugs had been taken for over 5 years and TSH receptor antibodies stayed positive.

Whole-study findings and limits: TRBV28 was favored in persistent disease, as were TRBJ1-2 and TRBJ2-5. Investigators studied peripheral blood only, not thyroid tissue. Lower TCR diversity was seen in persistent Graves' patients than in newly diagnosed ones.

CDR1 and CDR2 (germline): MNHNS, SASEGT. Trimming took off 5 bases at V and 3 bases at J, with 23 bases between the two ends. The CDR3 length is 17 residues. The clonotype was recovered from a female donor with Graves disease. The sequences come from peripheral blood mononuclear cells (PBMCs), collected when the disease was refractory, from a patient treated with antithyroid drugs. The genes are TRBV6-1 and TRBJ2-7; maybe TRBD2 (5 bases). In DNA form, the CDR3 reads TGTGCCAGCAGTTTGATTCCCTATGGACTGTCCGACTACGAGCAGTACTTC. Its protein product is CASSLIPYGLSDYEQYF.